This T cell receptor (beta chain) stems from a study of blood T cells in healthy people across ages. A remark on this clonotype: Its antigen is still unknown.

Every participating donor contributed about 10 milliliters of peripheral blood through a draw. Study results and limitations: In older individuals, TCR beta diversity per million T cells was lower, falling roughly linearly with age.

A J-beta primer mix and a sample-barcoded 5' primer were used in a second PCR of roughly 7 to 12 cycles. TCRdb redid the calling of the 5' RACE reads with MiXCR, one entry per CDR3 protein. The table has 650,000 to 1,000,000 distinct CDR3 sequences, roughly 34% seen once. This CDR3 has 13 amino acids. V shed 2 bases and J shed 6 bases, with 10 bases lying between them. V usage is TRBV12-3 or TRBV12-4 and J usage is TRBJ1-1; D is possibly TRBD1 (5 bases). The sample comprised blood. The sequence was obtained from a man aged 18-30 years in good health. The CDR3 region is CASSLSGAAEAFF. Written as DNA, the CDR3 is TGTGCCAGCAGTTTAAGCGGGGCAGCTGAAGCTTTCTTT.